This T cell receptor beta chain is drawn from a study of a mutant IDH1 vaccine in newly diagnosed glioma. Across the whole study: During weeks 1, 3, 5, 7, 11, 15, 19 and 23, patients received eight vaccinations. The start of vaccination came 4-6 weeks after radiotherapy alone, or with temozolomide cycles. Mean patient age was about 40 years; approximately 62% were male and roughly 38% female. Regarding the study as a whole: Immune responses induced by vaccination arose in 93.3% of the patients.

Remarks on this clone: Its antigen is not known.

Some clones are missing from TCRdb's copy, which holds only in-frame ones; the method was immunoSEQ multiplex PCR. In the table there are 38,000 or so clones, more than 80% of which are singletons. Time point noted: week 23, last vaccination. One vaccine dose held 300 ug of mutant IDH1 20-mer peptide and came with topical imiquimod. The V end was cut by 4 bases, the J end by 8 bases, with 12 bases between. The CDR3 consists of 13 residues. Per the germline V gene, CDR1 is SGHNT and CDR2 is YYREEE (reference sequence). This chain links TRBV5-4 with TRBJ2-2; D is possibly TRBD2 (6 bases). The TCR sequence derives from a man aged 35 to 55 with glioma. The material sequenced was PBMCs, taken from a glioma patient whose treatment included an IDH1 peptide vaccine. The CDR3 reads CASSGGLVGELFF. The CDR3 region has the DNA TGTGCCAGCAGCGGGGGGTTGGTAGGGGAGCTGTTTTTT.